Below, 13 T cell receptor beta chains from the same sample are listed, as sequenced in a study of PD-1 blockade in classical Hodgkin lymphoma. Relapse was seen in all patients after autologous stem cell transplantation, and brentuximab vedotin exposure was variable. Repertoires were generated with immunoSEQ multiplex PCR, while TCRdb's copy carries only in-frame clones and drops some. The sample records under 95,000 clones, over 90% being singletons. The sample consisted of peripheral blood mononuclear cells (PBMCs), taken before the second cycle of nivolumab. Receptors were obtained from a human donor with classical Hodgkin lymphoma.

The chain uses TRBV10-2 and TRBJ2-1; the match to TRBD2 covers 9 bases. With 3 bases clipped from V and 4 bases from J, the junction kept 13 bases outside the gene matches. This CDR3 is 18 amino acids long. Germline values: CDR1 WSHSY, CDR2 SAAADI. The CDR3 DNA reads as TGCGCCAGCAGTGAACGAGGGAGACTAGCGGCGGCATACAATGAGCAGTTCTTC. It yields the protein CASSERGRLAAAYNEQFF.

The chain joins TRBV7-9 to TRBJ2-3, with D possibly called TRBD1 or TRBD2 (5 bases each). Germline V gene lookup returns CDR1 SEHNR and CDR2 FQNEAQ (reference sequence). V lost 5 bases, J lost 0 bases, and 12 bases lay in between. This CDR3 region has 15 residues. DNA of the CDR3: TGTGCCAGCAGCCTCGGGACCGCGAGCACAGATACGCAGTATTTT. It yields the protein CASSLGTASTDTQYF.

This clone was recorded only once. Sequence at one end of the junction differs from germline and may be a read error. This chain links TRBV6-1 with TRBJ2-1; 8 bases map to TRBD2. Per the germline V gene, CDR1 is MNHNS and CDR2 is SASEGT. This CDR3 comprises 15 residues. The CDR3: CASSEGLAVYNEQFF. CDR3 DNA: TGTGCCAGCAGCGAAGGACTAGCAGTTTACAATGAGCAGTTCTTC.

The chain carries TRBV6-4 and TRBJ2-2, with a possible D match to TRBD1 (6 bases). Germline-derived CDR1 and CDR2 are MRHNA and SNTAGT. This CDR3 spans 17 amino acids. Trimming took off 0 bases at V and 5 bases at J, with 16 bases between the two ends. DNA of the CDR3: TGTGCCAGCAGTGACTCGATAGTTCAGGGGAGTACCGGGGAGCTGTTTTTT. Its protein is CASSDSIVQGSTGELFF.

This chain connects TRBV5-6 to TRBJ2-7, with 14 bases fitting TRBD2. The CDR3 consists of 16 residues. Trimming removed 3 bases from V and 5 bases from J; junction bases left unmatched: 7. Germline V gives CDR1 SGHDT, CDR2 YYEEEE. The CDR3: CASSSGTSGRAHEQYF. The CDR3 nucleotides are TGTGCCAGCAGCTCCGGGACTAGCGGGAGAGCCCACGAGCAGTACTTC. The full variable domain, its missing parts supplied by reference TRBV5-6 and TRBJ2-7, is DAGVTQSPTHLIKTRGQQVTLRCSPKSGHDTVSWYQQALGQGPQFIFQYYEEEERQRGNFPDRFSGHQFPNYSSELNVNALLLGDSALYLCASSSGTSGRAHEQYFGPGTRLTVT.

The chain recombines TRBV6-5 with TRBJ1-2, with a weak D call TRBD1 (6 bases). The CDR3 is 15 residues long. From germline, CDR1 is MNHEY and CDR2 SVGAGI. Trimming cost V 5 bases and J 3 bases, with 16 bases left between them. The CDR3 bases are TGTGCCAGCAGTCCACAGGGAATTAGGTACTATGGCTACACCTTC. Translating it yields CASSPQGIRYYGYTF.

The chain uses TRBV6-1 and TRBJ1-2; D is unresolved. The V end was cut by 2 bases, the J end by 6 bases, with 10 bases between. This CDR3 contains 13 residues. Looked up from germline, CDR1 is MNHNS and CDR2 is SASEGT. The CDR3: CASSEPPSHGYTF. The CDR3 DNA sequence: TGTGCCAGCAGTGAACCCCCAAGCCATGGCTACACCTTC.

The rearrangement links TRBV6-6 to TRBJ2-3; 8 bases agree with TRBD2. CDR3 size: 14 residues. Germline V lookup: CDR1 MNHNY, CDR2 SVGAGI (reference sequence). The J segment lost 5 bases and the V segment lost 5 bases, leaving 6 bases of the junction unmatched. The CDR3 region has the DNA TGTGCCAGCAGTCAAGCGGGAGTCGAAGATACGCAGTATTTT. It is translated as CASSQAGVEDTQYF.

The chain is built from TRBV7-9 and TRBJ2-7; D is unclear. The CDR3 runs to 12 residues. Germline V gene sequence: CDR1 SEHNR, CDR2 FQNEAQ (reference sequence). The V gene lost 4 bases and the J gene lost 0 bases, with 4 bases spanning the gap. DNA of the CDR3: TGTGCCAGCAGCTCTAGCTCCTACGAGCAGTACTTC. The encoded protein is CASSSSSYEQYF.

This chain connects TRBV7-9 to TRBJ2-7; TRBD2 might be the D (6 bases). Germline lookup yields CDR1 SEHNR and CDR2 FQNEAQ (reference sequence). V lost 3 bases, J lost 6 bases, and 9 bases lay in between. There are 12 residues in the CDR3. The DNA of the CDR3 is TGTGCCAGCAGCTTTCAGGGAGGCGAGCAGTACTTC. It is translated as CASSFQGGEQYF.

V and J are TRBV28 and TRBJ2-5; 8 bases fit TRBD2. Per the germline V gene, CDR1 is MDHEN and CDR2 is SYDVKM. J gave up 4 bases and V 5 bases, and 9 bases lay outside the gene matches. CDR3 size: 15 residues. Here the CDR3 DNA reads TGTGCCAGCAGTACGATAGCGGGATCAGGAGAGACCCAGTACTTC. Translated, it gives CASSTIAGSGETQYF.

The CDR3 region has the DNA TGTGCCAGCAGCTGGGACAGGAGCAATGAAAAACTGTTTTTT. Translation: CASSWDRSNEKLFF. The V and J genes are TRBV5-4 and TRBJ1-4; TRBD1 agrees at 8 bases. The CDR3 totals 14 residues. Germline V lookup: CDR1 SGHNT, CDR2 YYREEE (reference sequence). V dropped 3 bases and J dropped 5; count of bases not matched to a gene: 3.

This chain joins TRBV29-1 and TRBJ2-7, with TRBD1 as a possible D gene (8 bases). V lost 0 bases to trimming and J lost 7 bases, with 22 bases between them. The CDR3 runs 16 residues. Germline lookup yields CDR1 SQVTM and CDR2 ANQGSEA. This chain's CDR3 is CSVEDPPNTGGGEQYF. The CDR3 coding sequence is TGCAGCGTTGAAGATCCTCCTAATACAGGGGGGGGAGAGCAGTACTTC.